Detailed here is one TCR beta chain. Antigen: not known. This specimen comes from a study of T cell responses to AZD1222 COVID-19 vaccine. Findings and limits, study-wide: Reportedly, close to half of spike-specific TCRs are directed against unmutated variant regions. Clonal diversity may have been underestimated in mostly white British donors.

The data were produced by immunoSEQ multiplex PCR, yet TCRdb's version contains in-frame clones alone and is incomplete. The sample records 150,000 or so clones, around nine tenths being singletons. The sequencing here drew on peripheral blood, taken on day 0 of AZD1222 vaccination. This TCR derives from an adult in good health.

As DNA, the CDR3 is TGTGCCAGCAGCTTGACATTCTACGAGCAGTACTTC. As protein: CASSLTFYEQYF. The V gene is TRBV6-2 or TRBV6-3, the J gene TRBJ2-7; D ambiguous. V dropped 6 bases and J dropped 3 bases, with 9 bases sitting between them. Germline-derived CDR1 and CDR2 are MNHEY and SVGEGT. The CDR3 is 12 residues long.